Listed below are T cell receptor beta chains from one sample, sequenced in a study of T cell changes during pregnancy in multiple sclerosis. Produced via immunoSEQ multiplex PCR; TCRdb's table is partial and in-frame only. In the table there are around 30,000 clones, 90% of which are singletons. The sample here was CD4+ T cells from peripheral blood mononuclear cells, taken in the third trimester of pregnancy. The receptors here all came from a female donor in good health, enrolled as a control in a pregnancy study. The CDR3 runs from the conserved cysteine through the conserved F or W. Each record gives: CDR3 DNA, CDR3 protein, V gene, J gene, clone size, D gene. The D gene is left open where the match is weak. A row's size may be missing; if present it is once, few, many or a size class.

CDR3 DNA: TGCGCCAGCAGTCTTTATGGCGGCTCAAGCACAGATACGCAGTATTTT
CDR3 protein: CASSLYGGSSTDTQYF
V gene: TRBV4-1
J gene: TRBJ2-3
clone size: .
D gene: .

CDR3 DNA: TGTGCCAGCAGCTTAGCGCCCGTCTGGACTAGCGGGGACACAGATACGCAGTATTTT
CDR3 protein: CASSLAPVWTSGDTDTQYF
V gene: TRBV7-2
J gene: TRBJ2-3
clone size: .
D gene: TRBD2

CDR3 DNA: TGTGCCAGCAGCCGAGTCGCGGGGGGGAACCAAGAGACCCAGTACTTC
CDR3 protein: CASSRVAGGNQETQYF
V gene: TRBV14
J gene: TRBJ2-5
clone size: once
D gene: TRBD2

CDR3 DNA: TGTGCCAGCAGTTTAGAACCGCTTTCGGATACGCAGTATTTT
CDR3 protein: CASSLEPLSDTQYF
V gene: TRBV6-6
J gene: TRBJ2-3
clone size: .
D gene: .

CDR3 DNA: TGTGCCAGCAGCTTGGGTTCGCGCTCCTACAATGAGCAGTTCTTC
CDR3 protein: CASSLGSRSYNEQFF
V gene: TRBV5-4
J gene: TRBJ2-1
clone size: once
D gene: .

CDR3 DNA: TGTGCCAGCAGCTTGGGGGGGGCGGTCTACAATGAGCAGTTCTTC
CDR3 protein: CASSLGGAVYNEQFF
V gene: TRBV11-3
J gene: TRBJ2-1
clone size: .
D gene: .

CDR3 DNA: TGTGCCAGCAGGACAGGGATGAACACTGAAGCTTTCTTT
CDR3 protein: CASRTGMNTEAFF
V gene: TRBV7-8
J gene: TRBJ1-1
clone size: .
D gene: TRBD1

CDR3 DNA: TGTGCCAGCAGCGTACTCCCATTACAATCGGGGCAGTTCTTC
CDR3 protein: CASSVLPLQSGQFF
V gene: TRBV9
J gene: TRBJ2-1
clone size: .
D gene: .

CDR3 DNA: TGTGCCAGCAGCCCCTATACGCAGTATTTT
CDR3 protein: CASSPYTQYF
V gene: TRBV7-9
J gene: TRBJ2-3
clone size: .
D gene: .

CDR3 DNA: TGTGCCAGCAGCTCTCGACTAGCGGGGGCTAAAGGGAATGAGCAGTTCTTC
CDR3 protein: CASSSRLAGAKGNEQFF
V gene: TRBV9
J gene: TRBJ2-1
clone size: .
D gene: TRBD2

CDR3 DNA: TGTGCCAGCCCCTCCTCCCCCGACCTCAGGGAACTCACAGATACGCAGTATTTT
CDR3 protein: CASPSSPDLRELTDTQYF
V gene: TRBV5-8
J gene: TRBJ2-3
clone size: .
D gene: .

CDR3 DNA: TGTGCCAGCAGTCCCTGGACGGGGGACAACACCGGGGAGCTGTTTTTT
CDR3 protein: CASSPWTGDNTGELFF
V gene: TRBV27
J gene: TRBJ2-2
clone size: .
D gene: .

CDR3 DNA: TGTGCCAGCAGACGTGGAGGGGGCGGCAATCAGCCCCAGCATTTT
CDR3 protein: CASRRGGGGNQPQHF
V gene: TRBV7-2
J gene: TRBJ1-5
clone size: .
D gene: TRBD1

CDR3 DNA: TGTGCCAGCAGCACCGGGACAGGGAGGATGGGAACTGAAGCTTTCTTT
CDR3 protein: CASSTGTGRMGTEAFF
V gene: TRBV5-6
J gene: TRBJ1-1
clone size: .
D gene: TRBD1

CDR3 DNA: TGTGCCAGCACTGGGACAGGGGCAAACTATGGCTACACCTTC
CDR3 protein: CASTGTGANYGYTF
V gene: TRBV2
J gene: TRBJ1-2
clone size: .
D gene: TRBD1

CDR3 DNA: TGTGCCAGCAGGAAGGGGGCCGGCGGCACTGAAGCTTTCTTT
CDR3 protein: CASRKGAGGTEAFF
V gene: TRBV6-1
J gene: TRBJ1-1
clone size: .
D gene: TRBD1

CDR3 DNA: TGTGCCAGCAGCAAAGACAGGGCCACTAGGGTGGCTATTTGCTCCTACGAGCAGTACTTC
CDR3 protein: CASSKDRATRVAICSYEQYF
V gene: TRBV21-1
J gene: TRBJ2-7
clone size: .
D gene: .

CDR3 DNA: TGTGCCAGCAGCCCCGGGACTTTCTACGAGCAGTACTTC
CDR3 protein: CASSPGTFYEQYF
V gene: TRBV7-2
J gene: TRBJ2-7
clone size: .
D gene: .

CDR3 DNA: TGTGCCAGCAGCTTAGGAGCGGGAGCCAAAAACATTCAGTACTTC
CDR3 protein: CASSLGAGAKNIQYF
V gene: TRBV7-9
J gene: TRBJ2-4
clone size: .
D gene: .

CDR3 DNA: TGTGCCAGCAGTCCGACTAGCGGGGGAACAGATACGCAGTATTTT
CDR3 protein: CASSPTSGGTDTQYF
V gene: TRBV28
J gene: TRBJ2-3
clone size: .
D gene: TRBD2

CDR3 DNA: TGCAGCGTCGAGACGGGTGGTGGCAATCAGCCCCAGCATTTT
CDR3 protein: CSVETGGGNQPQHF
V gene: TRBV29-1
J gene: TRBJ1-5
clone size: once
D gene: .

CDR3 DNA: TGTGCCATGTCTCGGGACAGAGCTAACTATGGCTACACCTTC
CDR3 protein: CAMSRDRANYGYTF
V gene: TRBV10-3
J gene: TRBJ1-2
clone size: .
D gene: TRBD1

CDR3 DNA: TGTGCCAGCAGCTTAGGGTACAGGGGGCGCGCGGATGAGACCCAGTACTTC
CDR3 protein: CASSLGYRGRADETQYF
V gene: TRBV7-6
J gene: TRBJ2-5
clone size: .
D gene: TRBD1

CDR3 DNA: TGTGCCAGCAGTTTACGAGGGACAAATGATGAGCAGTTCTTC
CDR3 protein: CASSLRGTNDEQFF
V gene: TRBV7-9
J gene: TRBJ2-1
clone size: .
D gene: .

CDR3 DNA: TGCGCCAGCAGCCCGACAGGGTTCTCTGGGGCCAACGTCCTGACTTTC
CDR3 protein: CASSPTGFSGANVLTF
V gene: TRBV5-1
J gene: TRBJ2-6
clone size: .
D gene: TRBD1

CDR3 DNA: TGTGCCTGGAGTAAAGACAGCTCCTACGAGCAGTACTTC
CDR3 protein: CAWSKDSSYEQYF
V gene: TRBV30
J gene: TRBJ2-7
clone size: .
D gene: .

CDR3 DNA: TGTGCCTGGAGTATTGGTCAGTCCTACGAGCAGTACTTC
CDR3 protein: CAWSIGQSYEQYF
V gene: TRBV30
J gene: TRBJ2-7
clone size: .
D gene: .

CDR3 DNA: TGTGCCAGCAGCTTAAGCTTCCAAGAGACCCAGTACTTC
CDR3 protein: CASSLSFQETQYF
V gene: TRBV7-2
J gene: TRBJ2-5
clone size: few
D gene: .

CDR3 DNA: TGTGCCAGCAGCTCGGGACAGGGGGCTCCCTCTGGGGCCAACGTCCTGACTTTC
CDR3 protein: CASSSGQGAPSGANVLTF
V gene: TRBV5-4
J gene: TRBJ2-6
clone size: .
D gene: TRBD1

CDR3 DNA: TGTGCCATCAGGACTAGCGGGGGGCACACAGATACGCAGTATTTT
CDR3 protein: CAIRTSGGHTDTQYF
V gene: TRBV10-3
J gene: TRBJ2-3
clone size: .
D gene: TRBD2

CDR3 DNA: TGTGCCAGCACGCGACAGGGGGCGCCGAACACTGAAGCTTTCTTT
CDR3 protein: CASTRQGAPNTEAFF
V gene: TRBV2
J gene: TRBJ1-1
clone size: once
D gene: TRBD1

CDR3 DNA: TGTGCCAGCAGCTTAGGACTTACAGGGTTGGACACCATATATTTT
CDR3 protein: CASSLGLTGLDTIYF
V gene: TRBV7-8
J gene: TRBJ1-3
clone size: once
D gene: .

CDR3 DNA: TGTGCCAGCAGCCAAACAGGGATGGGCAATCAGCCCCAGCATTTT
CDR3 protein: CASSQTGMGNQPQHF
V gene: TRBV7-2
J gene: TRBJ1-5
clone size: .
D gene: .

CDR3 DNA: TGTGCCAGCAGCGTAGAGCCTATTATTGGCACTGAAGCTTTCTTT
CDR3 protein: CASSVEPIIGTEAFF
V gene: TRBV9
J gene: TRBJ1-1
clone size: .
D gene: .

CDR3 DNA: TGCGCCAGCAGTGATTACGGGACAGGTACAGATACGCAGTATTTT
CDR3 protein: CASSDYGTGTDTQYF
V gene: TRBV10-1
J gene: TRBJ2-3
clone size: .
D gene: TRBD1

CDR3 DNA: TGTGCCTGGGGAGACAGCAGATTCTATGGCTACACCTTC
CDR3 protein: CAWGDSRFYGYTF
V gene: TRBV30
J gene: TRBJ1-2
clone size: .
D gene: .

CDR3 DNA: TGTGCCAGCTCACGGACAGGGGAAGAGACCCAGTACTTC
CDR3 protein: CASSRTGEETQYF
V gene: TRBV18
J gene: TRBJ2-5
clone size: .
D gene: TRBD1

CDR3 DNA: TGTGCCAGCAGCCCCCGCCTCGGGGGATTCACTGAAGCTTTCTTT
CDR3 protein: CASSPRLGGFTEAFF
V gene: TRBV11-2
J gene: TRBJ1-1
clone size: .
D gene: .

CDR3 DNA: TGTGCCAGTAGGGTACAGGGATCGGTTACGCAGTATTTT
CDR3 protein: CASRVQGSVTQYF
V gene: TRBV19
J gene: TRBJ2-3
clone size: .
D gene: .

CDR3 DNA: TGTGCCAGCAGCTCGTTTACGGACAGGAACACCGGGGAGCTGTTTTTT
CDR3 protein: CASSSFTDRNTGELFF
V gene: TRBV7-9
J gene: TRBJ2-2
clone size: .
D gene: .

CDR3 DNA: TGTGCCAGCAGCCCCGACACGTCTAGCAATCAGCCCCAGCATTTT
CDR3 protein: CASSPDTSSNQPQHF
V gene: TRBV7-9
J gene: TRBJ1-5
clone size: .
D gene: .

CDR3 DNA: TGTGCCATCAGTGGAAAGACAGGGGGGAACACTGAAGCTTTCTTT
CDR3 protein: CAISGKTGGNTEAFF
V gene: TRBV10-3
J gene: TRBJ1-1
clone size: .
D gene: TRBD1

CDR3 DNA: TGTGCCAGCAGCCAGGTCACTACGGGAGGGATCAATGAGCAGTTCTTC
CDR3 protein: CASSQVTTGGINEQFF
V gene: TRBV5-6
J gene: TRBJ2-1
clone size: .
D gene: TRBD2

CDR3 DNA: TGCGCCAGCAATGAAGGAGCTGAAGCTTTCTTT
CDR3 protein: CASNEGAEAFF
V gene: TRBV5-1
J gene: TRBJ1-1
clone size: .
D gene: .

CDR3 DNA: TGTGCCAGCAGCTTGTCGGGACAGGGGTACGAAAAACTGTTTTTT
CDR3 protein: CASSLSGQGYEKLFF
V gene: TRBV5-6
J gene: TRBJ1-4
clone size: once
D gene: TRBD1

CDR3 DNA: TGTGCTAGTGGCCAGAACACTGAAGCTTTCTTT
CDR3 protein: CASGQNTEAFF
V gene: TRBV12-5
J gene: TRBJ1-1
clone size: .
D gene: .

CDR3 DNA: TGTGCCAGCAGCCGGACAGGGAATGGCTACACCTTC
CDR3 protein: CASSRTGNGYTF
V gene: TRBV2
J gene: TRBJ1-2
clone size: .
D gene: TRBD1

CDR3 DNA: TGTGCCAGCACCTTCTCCCCTATAGCGGGAGCAGATACGCAGTATTTT
CDR3 protein: CASTFSPIAGADTQYF
V gene: TRBV6-6
J gene: TRBJ2-3
clone size: .
D gene: TRBD2

CDR3 DNA: TGTGCCGGCAGCGTAGAAGCTGGTCAGGGGGGAACTGAAGCTTTCTTT
CDR3 protein: CAGSVEAGQGGTEAFF
V gene: TRBV9
J gene: TRBJ1-1
clone size: .
D gene: TRBD1

CDR3 DNA: TGTGCCAGCAGCTTTAGCGGGGGTTCGAACACCGGGGAGCTGTTTTTT
CDR3 protein: CASSFSGGSNTGELFF
V gene: TRBV7-9
J gene: TRBJ2-2
clone size: .
D gene: TRBD2

CDR3 DNA: TGTGCCAGCAGCGCCTCCGGGACAGCCCTCTACGAGCAGTACTTC
CDR3 protein: CASSASGTALYEQYF
V gene: TRBV5-5
J gene: TRBJ2-7
clone size: .
D gene: TRBD1